This passage covers 18 T cell receptor beta chains from one sample sequenced in a study of shared clonotypes between healthy human individuals. Produced via immunoSEQ multiplex PCR; TCRdb's table is partial and in-frame only. The table includes roughly 2,500,000 clones, over 85% detected once. Material for sequencing was naive CD4+ T cells from PBMCs. The sample's subset: CD45RA+ positively selected. The receptor set was obtained from a young man in good health. Some clones in this sample may be carry-over from other donors' samples.

The rearrangement uses TRBV4-3 and TRBJ1-1; D is uncertain. Looked up from germline, CDR1 is LGHNA and CDR2 is YSLEER. The CDR3 is 14 amino acids. Deletions cut 2 bases from V and 8 bases from J, with 15 bases between. Written as DNA, the CDR3 is TGCGCCAGCAGCCAACTTGGAGCGGCGGGCGAAGCTTTCTTT. Translated, it gives CASSQLGAAGEAFF.

This CDR3 reads CASSLSGPYYGYTF. CDR3 sequence (DNA): TGTGCCAGCAGTTTATCGGGGCCGTACTATGGCTACACCTTC. This chain links TRBV28 with TRBJ1-2; a possible D gene is TRBD1 (5 bases). The V gene lost 1 base and the J gene lost 3 bases, with 9 bases spanning the gap. Germline CDR1 MDHEN, CDR2 SYDVKM. This CDR3 is 14 amino acids long.

This clone was picked up one time. V usage is TRBV21-1 and J usage is TRBJ2-7; no DNA check was done on the table's D call, TRBD1. TRBV21-1 is flagged as a pseudogene. CDR3 size: 14 residues. The CDR3 sequence is CASFTGTGGGEQYF. The DNA for the CDR3 is TGTGCCAGCTTTACCGGGACAGGGGGTGGCGAGCAGTACTTC.

The chain is built from TRBV4-2 and TRBJ2-3; 13 nucleotides match TRBD2. This CDR3 is 18 amino acids long. The V and J ends lost 1 base and 0 bases, in that order; junction bases with no gene match: 4. From germline, CDR1 is LGHNA and CDR2 YNFKEQ. DNA of the CDR3: TGTGCCAGCAGCCAAGGGCGGACTAGCGGGGGTAGCACAGATACGCAGTATTTT. Its translation is CASSQGRTSGGSTDTQYF.

The chain links TRBV5-4 to TRBJ2-3; 10 bases are a match to TRBD2. The germline gives CDR1 SGHNT, CDR2 YYREEE (reference sequence). J lost 1 base, V lost 4 bases, and 0 bases had no gene match. The CDR3 runs 14 residues. The CDR3 region is CASSLAGGTDTQYF. As DNA, the CDR3 is TGTGCCAGCAGCCTAGCGGGAGGCACAGATACGCAGTATTTT. The full variable domain, rest sourced from reference TRBV5-4 and TRBJ2-3, is ETGVTQSPTHLIKTRGQQVTLRCSSQSGHNTVSWYQQALGQGPQFIFQYYREEENGRGNFPPRFSGLQFPNYSSELNVNALELDDSALYLCASSLAGGTDTQYFGPGTRLTVL.

This rearrangement joins TRBV19 to TRBJ2-3; D perhaps matches TRBD2 (6 bases). V was shortened by 1 base and J by 2 bases, with 10 bases between the two germline ends. Germline CDR1 reads LNHDA; CDR2 reads SQIVND (reference sequence). The CDR3 totals 15 residues. The DNA for the CDR3 is TGTGCCAGTAGTATAGGAGCGGGCATCACAGATACGCAGTATTTT. This codes for CASSIGAGITDTQYF.

The chain couples TRBV5-1 to TRBJ2-1; TRBD2 aligns across 9 bases. There are 16 residues in the CDR3. The V segment lost 3 bases and the J segment 0 bases; nucleotides outside the gene matches: 4. The germline CDR1 and CDR2 sequences are SGHRS and YFSETQ. CDR3 DNA sequence: TGCGCCAGCAGCTCGACTAGCGGTCACTCCTACAATGAGCAGTTCTTC. It translates to CASSSTSGHSYNEQFF. The variable domain in full, with the rest retrieved from reference TRBV5-1 and TRBJ2-1, is KAGVTQTPRYLIKTRGQQVTLSCSPISGHRSVSWYQQTPGQGLQFLFEYFSETQRNKGNFPGRFSGRQFSNSRSEMNVSTLELGDSALYLCASSSTSGHSYNEQFFGPGTRLTVL.

In this sample, this clone turned up once. The V and J genes are TRBV5-1 and TRBJ1-5, with D unclear. Per germline, CDR1 SGHRS and CDR2 YFSETQ. V lost 0 bases and J lost 7, with 14 bases in between. The CDR3 extends over 15 amino acids. The CDR3 region is CASSLGPEGYQPQHF. Here the CDR3 DNA reads TGCGCCAGCAGCTTGGGACCCGAAGGTTACCAGCCCCAGCATTTT.

The chain links TRBV10-3 to TRBJ1-2; 9 nucleotides align to TRBD1. The CDR3 is 14 residues long. Germline lookup yields CDR1 ENHRY and CDR2 SYGVKD. Trimming took 6 bases from V and 10 from J; bases not matched to a gene: 12. The CDR3 reads CAISGSGTGTVYTF. The DNA of the CDR3 is TGTGCCATCAGCGGATCGGGGACAGGGACGGTCTACACCTTC.

J is TRBJ1-6 and V is TRBV5-6; perhaps TRBD1 as D (6 bases). Between the trimmed V and J ends, which lost 3 bases and 4 bases, there was a span of 20 bases. The CDR3 sequence is 18 residues long. Germline CDR1 and CDR2: SGHDT and YYEEEE. The CDR3 nucleotides are TGTGCCAGCAGCTCGAATCCCAGGGGAATGGGATATAATTCACCCCTCCACTTT. It translates to CASSSNPRGMGYNSPLHF.

The V call is TRBV5-4, the J call TRBJ2-3, with TRBD2 matching over 9 bases. The germline V gene has CDR1 SGHNT and CDR2 YYREEE (reference sequence). V lost 0 bases and J lost 3; bases outside the gene matches: 2. The CDR3 spans 15 residues. As DNA, the CDR3 is TGTGCCAGCAGCTTGGGACTAGCGGAAACAGATACGCAGTATTTT. It encodes CASSLGLAETDTQYF.

The rearrangement uses TRBV5-4 and TRBJ2-6; D possibly corresponds to TRBD2 (5 bases). In germline, CDR1 is SGHNT, CDR2 YYREEE (reference sequence). Trimming took 6 bases from V and 0 from J, leaving 13 bases between them. This CDR3 is built from 16 residues. This chain's CDR3 is CASTHNGVSGANVLTF. CDR3 nucleotide sequence: TGTGCCAGCACCCACAACGGGGTCTCTGGGGCCAACGTCCTGACTTTC.

Comments on this clone: Within the sample, other DNA sequences also encode this same CDR3. CDR3 sequence: CASSDRGTGELFF. The CDR3 region has the DNA TGTGCCAGCAGTGATAGGGGAACCGGGGAGCTGTTTTTT. The chain uses TRBV6-5 and TRBJ2-2; D may be TRBD1 (5 bases). V was shortened by 5 bases and J by 5 bases, with 9 bases between the two germline ends. This CDR3 has 13 residues. Germline V gives CDR1 MNHEY, CDR2 SVGAGI.

This clone was counted between two and nine times. This specimen includes other DNA sequences encoding the same CDR3. This chain joins TRBV7-3 and TRBJ2-2, with 13 positions matching TRBD2. This CDR3 spans 15 amino acids. With 5 bases clipped from V and 5 bases from J, the junction kept 2 bases outside the gene matches. Germline V gives CDR1 SGHTA, CDR2 FQGTGA. CDR3 sequence (DNA): TGTGCCAGCAGCCCGGGACTAGCGGGGACCGGGGAGCTGTTTTTT. This gives the protein CASSPGLAGTGELFF.

J is TRBJ2-7 and V is TRBV18; D not resolved. CDR1 and CDR2 from the germline V gene are KGHSH and LQKENI. The CDR3 is 14 amino acids. Trimming took off 3 bases at V and 3 bases at J, with 12 bases between the two ends. The CDR3 loop is CASSPTQVLYEQYF. CDR3 coding DNA: TGTGCCAGCTCACCGACTCAGGTCCTCTACGAGCAGTACTTC.

CDR3 sequence: CASSFGGVSVLGYTF. CDR3 coding DNA: TGTGCCAGCAGTTTCGGTGGGGTCTCTGTATTAGGCTACACCTTC. This chain joins TRBV28 and TRBJ1-2; D unresolved. This CDR3 spans 15 amino acids. Deletions cut 3 bases from V and 8 bases from J, with 19 bases between. From germline, CDR1 is MDHEN and CDR2 SYDVKM.

This clone was counted a single time. V usage is TRBV5-8 and J usage is TRBJ1-1; D is unclear. The CDR3 is 17 amino acids. Germline CDR1 reads SGHTS; CDR2 reads YDEGEE. The V end lost 4 bases, the J end lost 0 bases, and 19 bases lay between the germline ends. CDR3 protein: CASSPRTKDGLNTEAFF. CDR3 nucleotide sequence: TGTGCCAGCAGCCCTCGAACTAAGGACGGCTTGAACACTGAAGCTTTCTTT.

V and J are TRBV13 and TRBJ1-1; D is ambiguous. V shed 2 bases and J shed 2 bases, with 12 bases lying between them. Per germline, CDR1 PRHDT and CDR2 FYEKMQ (reference sequence). This CDR3 is 15 amino acids long. The CDR3 nucleotides are TGTGCCAGCAGCTTACAGCCTCTTGGTAACACTGAAGCTTTCTTT. Residues: CASSLQPLGNTEAFF.